This is a list of T cell receptor beta chains from one sample in a study of cytotoxic CD8 clonotypes in ibrutinib-treated CLL. Assay: immunoSEQ multiplex PCR; the TCRdb copy retains only in-frame clones and omits some. The sample lists 6,000 or so clones, 65% to 80% seen once, with approximately 5.2% in the top ten. The sequencing used PBMCs, collected before ibrutinib treatment. These receptors were obtained from a human donor with chronic lymphocytic leukemia. Both conserved end residues are part of each CDR3. The size entry is marked missing in some rows and otherwise reads once, few, many or a size class.

TRBV5-1	once	TRBJ2-7	CASRLQAGDVYEQYF
TRBV19	-	TRBJ1-1	CASGVGNTEAFF
TRBV11-3	-	TRBJ1-2	CASSLAGTGGFYGYTF
TRBV19	-	TRBJ2-7	CASSISRGNEQYF
TRBV7-8	-	TRBJ2-4	CASSLGSAAKNIQYF
TRBV7-6	-	TRBJ2-7	CASSLGRTGEQYF
TRBV7-3	-	TRBJ2-2	CASSLTSDTGELFF
TRBV5-4	-	TRBJ1-1	CASSSPAITEAFF
TRBV5-8	-	TRBJ2-7	CASSHKTGDEQYF
TRBV2	few	TRBJ2-7	CASSRVLAGAYEQYF
TRBV19	-	TRBJ2-7	CASSIDLGTATYEQYF
TRBV5-1	-	TRBJ2-7	CASSPLESAASYEQYF
TRBV6-6	few	TRBJ2-3	CASSSPGQGATDTQYF
TRBV7-8	-	TRBJ2-1	CASSFRGDEQFF
TRBV4-2	-	TRBJ2-2	CASSAGQGYTGELFF
TRBV21-1	few	TRBJ2-2	CASSGHTGLTGELFF
TRBV2	-	TRBJ2-3	CASRGLAASTDTQYF
TRBV6-1	-	TRBJ2-2	CASSEMAGLNAGELFF
TRBV29-1	-	TRBJ1-2	CSVGTGDANYGYTF
TRBV11-2	-	TRBJ1-1	CASSPTDRRLNTEAFF
TRBV4-3	-	TRBJ2-1	CASSQVKASPGWSSYNEQFF
TRBV6-5	-	TRBJ1-2	CASSYSQAPFYGYTF
TRBV6-5	-	TRBJ1-1	CASSERAGVGTEAFF
TRBV19	once	TRBJ2-7	CASSSTGTSLSYEQYF
TRBV11-3	few	TRBJ1-5	CASSQGENQPQHF
TRBV6-5	-	TRBJ2-3	CASAWTGGPPDTQYF
TRBV27	-	TRBJ1-4	CASSLGEKLFF
TRBV7-3	-	TRBJ2-5	CASSLGAGVGETQYF
TRBV6-1	-	TRBJ2-7	CASRDLAPSSYEQYF
TRBV30	-	TRBJ1-2	CAWSAPGGGGYTF
TRBV5-1	-	TRBJ2-1	CASSPEGRGFDEQFF
TRBV2	-	TRBJ1-5	CASSDGTGEGPQHF